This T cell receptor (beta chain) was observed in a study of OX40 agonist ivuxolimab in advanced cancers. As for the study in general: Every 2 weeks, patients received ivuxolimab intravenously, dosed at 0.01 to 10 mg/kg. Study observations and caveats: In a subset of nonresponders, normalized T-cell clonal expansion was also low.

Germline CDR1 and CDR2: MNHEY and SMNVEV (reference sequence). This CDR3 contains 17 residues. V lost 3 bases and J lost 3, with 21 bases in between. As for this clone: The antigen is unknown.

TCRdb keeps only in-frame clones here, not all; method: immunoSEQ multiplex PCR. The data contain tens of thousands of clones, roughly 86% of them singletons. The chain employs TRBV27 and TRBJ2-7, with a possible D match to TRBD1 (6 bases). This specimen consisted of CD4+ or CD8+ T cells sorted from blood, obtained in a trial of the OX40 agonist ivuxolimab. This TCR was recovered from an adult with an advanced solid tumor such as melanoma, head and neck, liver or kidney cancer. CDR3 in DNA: TGTGCCAGCAGTTTCGGCAGGGGATCGGGAAGTCTCTACGAGCAGTACGTC. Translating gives CASSFGRGSGSLYEQYV.